This T cell receptor (beta chain) was retrieved from a study of blood T cells in healthy people across ages. Study as a whole: The template switching approach captured approximately one barcoded beta molecule for every two T cells.

Unmatched junction bases numbered 9, after V lost 4 bases and J lost 5 bases. Germline CDR1 reads LNHDA; CDR2 reads SQIVND (reference sequence). This CDR3 region has 16 residues. On this clonotype: Its antigen is not known.

The study, taken as a whole, reports: Estimates drawn from one million T cells were deemed to understate diversity.

Isolation recovered at least 6.5 million PBMCs from every sample. Using a J-beta primer mix together with a sample-barcoded 5' primer, a second PCR was run for roughly 6 to 12 cycles. Sequencing yielded, for each sample, at least 3 million paired-end reads carrying CDR3. TCRdb re-called the 5' RACE reads with MiXCR, one entry per CDR3 protein. Here the sample spans approximately 1,000,000 distinct CDR3 sequences, about two fifths being singletons. The sequence was collected from a man between 18 and 29 years old in good health. V gene TRBV19 combines with J gene TRBJ2-5, with 11 positions matching TRBD2. Sequences were obtained from blood. CDR3 bases: TGTGCCAGTAGTACTACTAGCGGGGGAAGAGGTGAGACCCAGTACTTC. It encodes CASSTTSGGRGETQYF. The whole variable domain, remainder taken from reference TRBV19 and TRBJ2-5, is DGGITQSPKYLFRKEGQNVTLSCEQNLNHDAMYWYRQDPGQGLRLIYYSQIVNDFQKGDIAEGYSVSREKKESFPLTVTSAQKNPTAFYLCASSTTSGGRGETQYFGPGTRLLVL.